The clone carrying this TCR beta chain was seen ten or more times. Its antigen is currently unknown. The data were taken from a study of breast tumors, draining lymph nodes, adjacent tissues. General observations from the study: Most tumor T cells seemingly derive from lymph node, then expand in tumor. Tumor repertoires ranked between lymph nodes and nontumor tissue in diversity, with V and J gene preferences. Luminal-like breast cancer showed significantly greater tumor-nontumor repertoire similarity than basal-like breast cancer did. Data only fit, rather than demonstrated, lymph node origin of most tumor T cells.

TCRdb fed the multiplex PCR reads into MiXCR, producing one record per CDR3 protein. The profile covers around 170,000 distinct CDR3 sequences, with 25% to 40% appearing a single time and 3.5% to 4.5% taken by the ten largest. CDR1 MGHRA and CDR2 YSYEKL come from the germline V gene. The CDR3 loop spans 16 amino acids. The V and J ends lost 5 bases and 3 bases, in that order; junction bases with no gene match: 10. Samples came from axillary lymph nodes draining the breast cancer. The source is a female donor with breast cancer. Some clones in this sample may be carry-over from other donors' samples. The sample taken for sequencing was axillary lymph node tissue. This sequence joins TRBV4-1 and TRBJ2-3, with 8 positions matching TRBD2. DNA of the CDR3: TGCGCCAGCAGCTCTAATACGGGGGGGCGTACAGATACGCAGTATTTT. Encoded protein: CASSSNTGGRTDTQYF.